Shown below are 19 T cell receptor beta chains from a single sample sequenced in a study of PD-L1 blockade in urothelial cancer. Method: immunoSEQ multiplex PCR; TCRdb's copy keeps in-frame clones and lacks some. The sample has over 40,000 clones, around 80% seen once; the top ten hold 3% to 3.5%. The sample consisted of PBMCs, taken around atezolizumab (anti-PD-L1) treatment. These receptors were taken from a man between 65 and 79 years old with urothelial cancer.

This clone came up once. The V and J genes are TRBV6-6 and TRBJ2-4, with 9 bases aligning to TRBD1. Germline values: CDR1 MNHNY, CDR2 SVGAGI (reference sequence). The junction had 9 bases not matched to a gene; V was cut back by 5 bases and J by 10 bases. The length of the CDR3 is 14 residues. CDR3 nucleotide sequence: TGTGCCAGCAGTCAACCGGGACAGGGCCTTATTCAGTACTTC. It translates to CASSQPGQGLIQYF.

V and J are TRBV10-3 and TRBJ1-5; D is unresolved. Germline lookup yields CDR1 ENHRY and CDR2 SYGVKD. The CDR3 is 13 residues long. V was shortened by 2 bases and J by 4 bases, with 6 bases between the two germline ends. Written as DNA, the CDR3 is TGTGCCATCAGTGAGGGAGGGAATCAGCCCCAGCATTTT. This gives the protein CAISEGGNQPQHF.

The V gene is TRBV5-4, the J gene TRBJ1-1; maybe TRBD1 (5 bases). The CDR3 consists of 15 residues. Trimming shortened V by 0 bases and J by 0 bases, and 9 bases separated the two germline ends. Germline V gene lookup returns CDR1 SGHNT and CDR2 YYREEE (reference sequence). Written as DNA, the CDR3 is TGTGCCAGCAGCTTGGTAGGGGTAATGAACACTGAAGCTTTCTTT. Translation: CASSLVGVMNTEAFF.

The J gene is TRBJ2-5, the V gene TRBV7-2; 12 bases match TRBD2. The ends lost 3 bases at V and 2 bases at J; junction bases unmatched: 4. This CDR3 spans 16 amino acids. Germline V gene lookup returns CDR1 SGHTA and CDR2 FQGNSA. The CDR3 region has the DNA TGTGCCAGCAGCTTTCGGACTAGCGGGGCGCAAGAGACCCAGTACTTC. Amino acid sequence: CASSFRTSGAQETQYF. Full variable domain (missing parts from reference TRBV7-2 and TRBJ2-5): GAGVSQSPSNKVTEKGKDVELRCDPISGHTALYWYRQSLGQGLEFLIYFQGNSAPDKSGLPSDRFSAERTGGSVSTLTIQRTQQEDSAVYLCASSFRTSGAQETQYFGPGTRLLVL.

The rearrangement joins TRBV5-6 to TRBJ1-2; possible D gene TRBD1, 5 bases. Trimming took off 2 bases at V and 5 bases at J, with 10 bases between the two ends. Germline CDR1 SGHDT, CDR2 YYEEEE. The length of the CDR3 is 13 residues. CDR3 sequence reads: CASSLKTVYGYTF. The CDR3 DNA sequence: TGTGCCAGCAGCTTAAAGACAGTATATGGCTACACCTTC. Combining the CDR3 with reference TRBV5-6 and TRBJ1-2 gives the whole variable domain DAGVTQSPTHLIKTRGQQVTLRCSPKSGHDTVSWYQQALGQGPQFIFQYYEEEERQRGNFPDRFSGHQFPNYSSELNVNALLLGDSALYLCASSLKTVYGYTFGSGTRLTVV.

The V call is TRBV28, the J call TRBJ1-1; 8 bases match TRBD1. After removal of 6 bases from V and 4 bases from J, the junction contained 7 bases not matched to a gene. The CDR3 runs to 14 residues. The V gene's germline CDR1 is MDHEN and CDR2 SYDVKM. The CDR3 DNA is TGTGCCAGCAGGCGACAGGGGCGGGGCACTGAAGCTTTCTTT. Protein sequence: CASRRQGRGTEAFF.

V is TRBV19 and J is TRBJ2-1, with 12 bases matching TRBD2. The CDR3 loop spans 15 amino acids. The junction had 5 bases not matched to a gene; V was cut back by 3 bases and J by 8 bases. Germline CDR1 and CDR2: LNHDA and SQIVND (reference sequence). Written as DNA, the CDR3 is TGTGCCAGTAGTATTGTACTAGCGGGGGGAGATGAGCAGTTCTTC. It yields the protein CASSIVLAGGDEQFF. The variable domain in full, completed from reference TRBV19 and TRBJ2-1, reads DGGITQSPKYLFRKEGQNVTLSCEQNLNHDAMYWYRQDPGQGLRLIYYSQIVNDFQKGDIAEGYSVSREKKESFPLTVTSAQKNPTAFYLCASSIVLAGGDEQFFGPGTRLTVL.

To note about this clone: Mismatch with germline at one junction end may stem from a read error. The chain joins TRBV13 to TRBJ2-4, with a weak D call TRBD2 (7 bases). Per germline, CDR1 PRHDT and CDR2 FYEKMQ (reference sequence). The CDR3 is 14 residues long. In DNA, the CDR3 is TGTGCCAGCAGCCTAGGGGGGGCTAGGGACATTCAGTACTTC. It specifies CASSLGGARDIQYF.

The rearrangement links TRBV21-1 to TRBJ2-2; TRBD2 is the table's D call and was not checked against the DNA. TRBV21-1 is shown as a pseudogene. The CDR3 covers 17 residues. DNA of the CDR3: TGTGCCAGCAGCCCAGTCGGGGTAGGGTTTGAGGCCGGGGAGCTGTTTTTT. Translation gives CASSPVGVGFEAGELFF.

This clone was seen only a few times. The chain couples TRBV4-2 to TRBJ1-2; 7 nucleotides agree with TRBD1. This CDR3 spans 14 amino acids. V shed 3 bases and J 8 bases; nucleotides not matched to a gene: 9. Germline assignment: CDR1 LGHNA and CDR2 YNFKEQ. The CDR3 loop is CASSHYDTGAGYTF. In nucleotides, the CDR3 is TGTGCCAGCAGCCATTATGATACAGGGGCAGGCTACACCTTC.

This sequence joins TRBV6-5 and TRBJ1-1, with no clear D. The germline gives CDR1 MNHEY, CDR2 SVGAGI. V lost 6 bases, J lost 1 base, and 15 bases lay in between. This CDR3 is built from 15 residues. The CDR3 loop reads CASRTVGRKNTEAFF. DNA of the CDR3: TGTGCCAGCAGGACTGTTGGCCGGAAGAACACTGAAGCTTTCTTT.

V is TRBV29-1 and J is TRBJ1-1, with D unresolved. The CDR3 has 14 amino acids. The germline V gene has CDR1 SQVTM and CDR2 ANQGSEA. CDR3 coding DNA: TGCAGTTATAAAGCGTTGCTCATGAACACTGAAGCTTTCTTT. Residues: CSYKALLMNTEAFF.

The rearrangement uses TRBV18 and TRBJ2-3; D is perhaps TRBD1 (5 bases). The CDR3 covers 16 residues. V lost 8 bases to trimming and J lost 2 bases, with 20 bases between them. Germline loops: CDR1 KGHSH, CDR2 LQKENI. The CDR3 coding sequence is TGTGCCAGCCTGTCCCCCGGACAAATACTCACAGATACGCAGTATTTT. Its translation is CASLSPGQILTDTQYF.

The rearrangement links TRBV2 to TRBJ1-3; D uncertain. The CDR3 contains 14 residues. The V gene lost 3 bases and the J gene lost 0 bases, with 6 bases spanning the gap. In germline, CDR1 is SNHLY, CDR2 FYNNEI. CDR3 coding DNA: TGTGCCAGCAGTGACGGCGGCTCTGGAAACACCATATATTTT. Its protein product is CASSDGGSGNTIYF.

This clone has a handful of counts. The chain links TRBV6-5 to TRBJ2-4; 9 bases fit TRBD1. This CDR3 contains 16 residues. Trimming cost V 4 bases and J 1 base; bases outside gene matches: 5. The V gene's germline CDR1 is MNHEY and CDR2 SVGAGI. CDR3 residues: CASSSQGARAKNIQYF. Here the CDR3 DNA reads TGTGCCAGCAGTTCACAGGGGGCGAGGGCCAAAAACATTCAGTACTTC.

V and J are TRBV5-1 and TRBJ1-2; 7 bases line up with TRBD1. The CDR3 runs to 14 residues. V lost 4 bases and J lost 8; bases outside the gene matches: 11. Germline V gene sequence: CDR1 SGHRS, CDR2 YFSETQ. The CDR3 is CASSPEEGAEGYTF. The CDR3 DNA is TGCGCCAGCAGCCCCGAGGAGGGGGCGGAGGGCTACACCTTC.

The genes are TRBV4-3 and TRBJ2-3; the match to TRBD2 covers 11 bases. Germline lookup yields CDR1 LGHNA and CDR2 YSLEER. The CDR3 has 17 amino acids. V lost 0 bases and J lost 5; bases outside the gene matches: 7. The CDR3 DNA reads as TGCGCCAGCAGCCAAGAGCTACTAGCGGGAGTCGGAGATACGCAGTATTTT. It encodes CASSQELLAGVGDTQYF.

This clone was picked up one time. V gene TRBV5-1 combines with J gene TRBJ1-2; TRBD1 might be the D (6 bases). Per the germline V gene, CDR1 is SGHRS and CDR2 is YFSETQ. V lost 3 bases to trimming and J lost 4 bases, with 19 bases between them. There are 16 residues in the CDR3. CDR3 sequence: CASSWTRGGGPYGYTF. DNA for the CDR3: TGCGCCAGCAGCTGGACCCGGGGGGGCGGCCCCTATGGCTACACCTTC.

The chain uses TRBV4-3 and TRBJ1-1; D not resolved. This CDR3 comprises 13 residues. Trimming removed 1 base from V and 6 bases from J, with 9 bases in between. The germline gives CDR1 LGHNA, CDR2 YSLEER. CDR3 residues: CASSQGVRAEAFF. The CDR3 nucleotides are TGCGCCAGCAGCCAAGGGGTGAGGGCTGAAGCTTTCTTT.